This TCR beta chain was identified during a study of T cells after somatic rescue of genetic block. Trimming cost V 1 base and J 9 bases; bases outside gene matches: 8. The CDR3 covers 15 residues. Germline CDR1 and CDR2: SGHVS and FNYEAQ. Generated by immunoSEQ multiplex PCR, the TCRdb table keeps only in-frame clones and is missing some. Counted here are tens of thousands of clones, approximately 90% occurring once; the ten biggest clones make up 1.6%. This clonotype originated in a woman aged 18-29 years. V and J are TRBV7-6 and TRBJ2-1, with 8 bases fitting TRBD2. The sequencing sample was made of peripheral blood mononuclear cells (PBMCs). The CDR3 nucleotides are TGTGCCAGCAGCTTAGACGGGAGGGCGATCGGTGAGCAGTTCTTC. The encoded protein is CASSLDGRAIGEQFF.